The rows below give T cell receptor beta chains drawn from one sample of a study of blood T cell repertoires in COVID-19. Sequencing was performed with immunoSEQ multiplex PCR; in TCRdb, only in-frame clones are kept and a portion is missing. The table has around 130,000 clones, 80% to 90% seen once; the top ten hold around 10%. Sequences were obtained from peripheral blood. These receptors originate from a human donor in a cohort sampled during active COVID-19. CDR3s include the opening cysteine and the closing phenylalanine or tryptophan. The D gene is left open where the match is weak. The listing skips clone size in some rows; elsewhere it reads once, few, many or a size class.

j_call | clone_size | v_call | d_call | cdr3_nt | cdr3_aa
TRBJ2-1 | - | TRBV15 | - | TGTGCCACCAGCAGAGAACAGACGAGCTCCTACAATGAGCAGTTCTTC | CATSREQTSSYNEQFF
TRBJ1-4 | - | TRBV28 | - | TGTGCCAGCAGTTCAGGAGGGCCAGTTACCCTTGAAAAACTGTTTTTT | CASSSGGPVTLEKLFF
TRBJ2-5 | - | TRBV10-3 | TRBD2 | TGTGCCATCAGTGATAGCGGGGGGAACCAAGAGACCCAGTACTTC | CAISDSGGNQETQYF
TRBJ2-1 | - | TRBV21-1 | - | TGTGCCAGCAGCAAAGGGGAGGACCCGAGCTCCTACAATGAGCAGTTCTTC | CASSKGEDPSSYNEQFF
TRBJ1-1 | - | TRBV6-2/TRBV6-3 | TRBD1 | TGTGCCAGCAGCGGCGGACAGGGCCTACCCGACACTGAAGCTTTCTTT | CASSGGQGLPDTEAFF
TRBJ2-7 | once | TRBV28 | TRBD1 | TGTGCCAGCAGTCCGACAGGGGGTGCCCTGTACGAGCAGTACTTC | CASSPTGGALYEQYF
TRBJ1-6 | - | TRBV12-3/TRBV12-4 | - | TGTGCCAGCGCCTTCGGGAATTCACCCCTCCACTTT | CASAFGNSPLHF
TRBJ2-3 | once | TRBV24-1 | TRBD1 | TGTGCCACCAGTGGAGAGACAGGGAAAAGGGATACGCAGTATTTT | CATSGETGKRDTQYF
TRBJ2-3 | - | TRBV6-1 | - | TGTGCCAGCAGTGACATTGTTGCGAATACGCAGTATTTT | CASSDIVANTQYF
TRBJ2-7 | - | TRBV2 | - | TGTGCCAGCAGTGGACCATCGTGGCTAGCGAACTCCTACGAGCAGTACTTC | CASSGPSWLANSYEQYF
TRBJ1-5 | once | TRBV12-3/TRBV12-4 | - | TGTGCCAGCAGTGCCCCAGGTCAGCCCCAGCATTTT | CASSAPGQPQHF
TRBJ2-7 | - | TRBV7-9 | - | TGTGCCAGCAGCTTAGAAGGGGTTCGCGCCTACGAGCAGTACTTC | CASSLEGVRAYEQYF
TRBJ2-7 | - | TRBV7-2 | - | TGTGCCAGCAGCCCCGGACTTCATACCTACGAGCAGTACTTC | CASSPGLHTYEQYF
TRBJ2-3 | - | TRBV24-1 | - | TGTGCCACCGGGGGGTCCCCCACAGATACGCAGTATTTT | CATGGSPTDTQYF
TRBJ2-3 | once | TRBV3-1/TRBV3-2 | - | TGTGCCAGCAGCTCTTGGACAGGCGGGGGCACAGATACGCAGTATTTT | CASSSWTGGGTDTQYF
TRBJ2-3 | - | TRBV7-9 | TRBD2 | TGTGCCAGCAGCCAGAATCAGCCGGGGGGTACGCAGTATTTT | CASSQNQPGGTQYF
TRBJ1-1 | - | TRBV3-1/TRBV3-2 | TRBD1 | TGTGCCAGCAGTTATACAGGGGTGACTGAAGCTTTCTTT | CASSYTGVTEAFF
TRBJ2-2 | - | TRBV10-3 | - | TGTGCCACAAACAGGGAACAGAACACCGGGGAGCTGTTTTTT | CATNREQNTGELFF
TRBJ2-1 | - | TRBV9 | TRBD2 | TGTGCCAGCAGCGACGGACTAGCTTCCAATGAGCAGTTCTTC | CASSDGLASNEQFF
TRBJ2-1 | once | TRBV6-5 | TRBD2 | TGTGCCAGCAGTTACACTCCGGGACTAGCGCCCCTGGAGCAGTTCTTC | CASSYTPGLAPLEQFF
TRBJ2-5 | - | TRBV3-1/TRBV3-2 | - | TGTGCCAGCAGCCAATGGCAACAGCACGAAGAGACCCAGTACTTC | CASSQWQQHEETQYF
TRBJ2-7 | - | TRBV9 | TRBD1 | TGTGCCAGCAGCGTAGAGGGGGCCTCTGCCTACGAGCAGTACTTC | CASSVEGASAYEQYF
TRBJ2-7 | - | TRBV1 | - | TGCACCAGCACCCTACTAGCGGGGGAGACTTACGAGCAGTACTTC | CTSTLLAGETYEQYF
TRBJ2-1 | - | TRBV7-2 | TRBD2 | TGTGCCAGCAGCTTAAGCGGGGGGACCTACAATGAGCAGTTCTTC | CASSLSGGTYNEQFF
TRBJ2-3 | - | TRBV7-2 | - | TGTGCCAGCAGCTCGACGCCGGGACTCGGGACAGATACGCAGTATTTT | CASSSTPGLGTDTQYF
TRBJ1-2 | many | TRBV2 | - | TGTGCCAGCAGTGCGGAGGGGGGGTATGGCTACACCTTC | CASSAEGGYGYTF